This T cell receptor beta chain was profiled in a study of T cells expressing NK-cell markers. General study findings and limits: Among several donors, these clonotypes also ranked first in the CD3+CD56-NKG2C+ fraction.

Per germline, CDR1 LGHDT and CDR2 YNNKEL (reference sequence). This CDR3 has 20 amino acids. The cDNA for TCR beta came from 5'RACE template switching with UMIs. From the 5' RACE reads, TCRdb lists one entry per CDR3 protein and no DNA. This listing includes some 140,000 distinct CDR3 sequences. As concerns this clonotype: Its target is unknown.

This receptor was obtained from a woman between 45 and 65 years old in good health. Sample: blood T cells: a sorted CD56 or NKG2C T cell subset, CD4+ or CD8+ T cells, or bulk PBMC T cells (not recorded which). The V and J genes are TRBV3-1 and TRBJ2-2; TCRdb's assignment of TRBD1 cannot be checked, as there is no DNA. Here the CDR3 reads CASSQQTGGERAVNTGELFF.